These T cell receptor beta chains were read from a single sample in a study of shared clonotypes between healthy human individuals. The data were produced by immunoSEQ multiplex PCR, yet TCRdb's version contains in-frame clones alone and is incomplete. In the table there are 2,500,000 or so clones, more than 90% of which are singletons. Sequencing was carried out using naive CD4+ T cells sorted from blood. Receptors originate from a man aged 18 to 35 in good health. The CDR3 runs from the conserved cysteine through the conserved F or W. Fields, in order: D gene, J gene, clone size, V gene, CDR3 DNA, CDR3 protein. The D gene is left open where the match is weak. For some rows the clone size is stated as once, few or many, or as a class when expanded; others skip it.

>.|TRBJ2-1|.|TRBV9
TGTGCCAGCAGAAATGCGGGGAACAATGAGCAGTTCTTC
CASRNAGNNEQFF
>TRBD2|TRBJ2-4|.|TRBV9
TGTGCCAGCAGCGTAGCAGAGGGAGGGGCCAAAAACATTCAGTACTTC
CASSVAEGGAKNIQYF
>.|TRBJ1-2|.|TRBV28
TGTGCCAGCAGTCCCCCCCAACTGATAGGGTTGGACTATGGCTACACCTTC
CASSPPQLIGLDYGYTF
>TRBD1|TRBJ1-1|.|TRBV27
TGTGCCAGCAGACTTGAGAGACAGGGAAGCACTGAAGCTTTCTTT
CASRLERQGSTEAFF
>.|TRBJ1-1|few|TRBV30
TGTGCCTGGAGATCAGGCTTGAACACTGAAGCTTTCTTT
CAWRSGLNTEAFF
>TRBD1|TRBJ2-7|once|TRBV5-4
TGTGCCAGCAGCTTGGCCCGGACAGGGGAGGTCTACGAGCAGTACTTC
CASSLARTGEVYEQYF
>.|TRBJ1-2|.|TRBV19
TGTGCCAGTACCGACGGGAGGATATCTATCTATGGCTACACCTTC
CASTDGRISIYGYTF
>.|TRBJ1-1|.|TRBV5-1
TGCGCCAGCAGCAGGGGTTCTGAAGCTTTCTTT
CASSRGSEAFF
>.|TRBJ2-2|once|TRBV4-3
TGCGCCAGCAGCCAAGATGTTAAGGGCGGGGAGCTGTTTTTT
CASSQDVKGGELFF
>.|TRBJ2-5|.|TRBV5-1
TGCGCCAGCAGCTTGGGGCTAGCGGAGGGGGGCGAGACCCAGTACTTC
CASSLGLAEGGETQYF
>.|TRBJ2-3|.|TRBV5-1
TGCGCCAGCAGCGTGACTAGTTCTAGCACAGATACGCAGTATTTT
CASSVTSSSTDTQYF
>.|TRBJ1-2|.|TRBV20-1
TGCAGTGCCTATGAACCATATGGCTACACCTTC
CSAYEPYGYTF
>.|TRBJ2-7|.|TRBV28
TGTGCCAGCAGATCCAGCGGCCCGTACGAGCAGTACTTC
CASRSSGPYEQYF
>.|TRBJ2-3|.|TRBV28
TGTGCCAGCAGTCTTTACATGGATACGCAGTATTTT
CASSLYMDTQYF
>.|TRBJ2-5|.|TRBV18
TGTGCCAGTTCGGCTACCGACCAAGAGACCCAGTACTTC
CASSATDQETQYF
>.|TRBJ1-1|.|TRBV7-9
TGTGCCAGCAGCCGGAGCACTGAAGCTTTCTTT
CASSRSTEAFF
>.|TRBJ1-4|.|TRBV10-2
TGCGCCAGCAGTGTGGGGGGACTTGAAAAACTGTTTTTT
CASSVGGLEKLFF
>.|TRBJ1-2|.|TRBV6-6
TGTGCCAGCAGTTACTGGGTACCCGAGAGTAACTATGGCTACACCTTC
CASSYWVPESNYGYTF
>.|TRBJ2-3|.|TRBV10-3
TGTGCCATCAAGGCCAGGCGATCCACAGATACGCAGTATTTT
CAIKARRSTDTQYF
>TRBD1|TRBJ2-7|.|TRBV18
TGTGCCAGCTCACCGCTGGTCGGGACAGGAATCTACGAGCAGTACTTC
CASSPLVGTGIYEQYF
>TRBD1|TRBJ2-5|.|TRBV7-3
TGTGCCAGCAGCTTAGACAGGGGGCCCCAAGAGACCCAGTACTTC
CASSLDRGPQETQYF
>.|TRBJ2-7|.|TRBV10-1
TGCGCCAGCAGTGACGCCGGGGGTGAGCAGTACTTC
CASSDAGGEQYF
>.|TRBJ1-2|.|TRBV27
TGTGCCAGCAGTTCATTCAAACAGGGAGGTTTTGGCTACACCTTC
CASSSFKQGGFGYTF
>.|TRBJ2-2|once|TRBV29-1
TGCAGCGTTGGTGCAGGGGGGGCCACCGGGGAGCTGTTTTTT
CSVGAGGATGELFF
>TRBD1|TRBJ1-1|once|TRBV7-9
TGTGCCAGCACCCGGACAGGGACTGAAGCTTTCTTT
CASTRTGTEAFF
>TRBD1|TRBJ2-5|.|TRBV18
TGTGCCAGCTCACCCGGGACAGGGGTATCGGAGACCCAGTACTTC
CASSPGTGVSETQYF
>.|TRBJ1-1|.|TRBV5-1
TGCGCCAGCACCCCGGGCGGGCGGACGCTGAACACTGAAGCTTTCTTT
CASTPGGRTLNTEAFF
>TRBD1|TRBJ2-7|once|TRBV18
TGTGCCAGCTCACCGGACAGGTTGGGAAGTTGGGACTTC
CASSPDRLGSWDF
>.|TRBJ2-6|.|TRBV19
TGTGCCAGTAGGGTACAGGGTATTGGGGCCAACGTCCTGACTTTC
CASRVQGIGANVLTF
>.|TRBJ1-1|once|TRBV11-2
TGTGCCAGCAGGTCAGGTGTGTACACTGAAGCTTTCTTT
CASRSGVYTEAFF
>.|TRBJ2-7|.|TRBV7-9
TGTGCCAGCAGCTTAGTTCAGGGGATCGGGGCCGAGCAGTACTTC
CASSLVQGIGAEQYF
>.|TRBJ2-3|.|TRBV6-6
TGTGCCAGCAGCTATGGAGACGGGCGGACAGATACGCAGTATTTT
CASSYGDGRTDTQYF
>.|TRBJ2-2|.|TRBV25-1
TGTGCCAGCAGCCTATTACACGCCGGGGAGCTGTTTTTT
CASSLLHAGELFF
>.|TRBJ2-1|.|TRBV5-1
TGCGCCAGCAACAGGGCTAGCGGCTACAATGAGCAGTTCTTC
CASNRASGYNEQFF
>TRBD1|TRBJ1-5|few|TRBV6-1
TGTGCCAGCAGTGAAACGGGCAGGGGGCAGACTAGCAATCAGCCCCAGCATTTT
CASSETGRGQTSNQPQHF
>.|TRBJ2-3|.|TRBV29-1
TGCAGCGTTCGTACTAGCCCAGGGGATACGCAGTATTTT
CSVRTSPGDTQYF
>.|TRBJ2-7|.|TRBV5-4
TGTGCCAGCAGCCCCGAGACAGGCTACGAGCAGTACTTC
CASSPETGYEQYF
>TRBD2|TRBJ2-5|.|TRBV11-2
TGTGCCAGCAGCTTAGTTGCGGGGGGGCAGGAGACCCAGTACTTC
CASSLVAGGQETQYF
>.|TRBJ1-3|.|TRBV23-1
TGCGCCAGCAGTCAAACCCTACTCCACATGTACGAAAACACCATATATTTT
CASSQTLLHMYENTIYF